The text below deals with one TCR beta chain. No antigen is known for it. Sorting isolated naive CD4 T cells lacking CD45RO and expressing CD62L. Here immunoSEQ multiplex PCR was the method, and the copy in TCRdb shows in-frame clones only, minus some. The data show about 60,000 clones, with approximately 94% seen just once and around 18% held by the top ten. This entry belongs to a study of human versus mouse CDR3 diversity and MHC coevolution. General study findings and limits: Human CDR3s averaged more deletions and insertions than mouse CDR3s. The lowest clonal inequality scores came from most of the three human donors. In humans, T-cell selection involved about 6 MHC II alleles.

The sample comprised naive CD4+ T cells from blood. Subset described: CD45RO-negative CD62L-positive naive CD4 T cells. The sequence was collected from a person aged 55 to 70 in good health.

The CDR3 bases are TGTGCCAGCAGACCGTTACCGGGACAGGGGGGCGACGAGCAGTACTTC. Amino acids: CASRPLPGQGGDEQYF. The chain combines TRBV5-6 with TRBJ2-7; 11 bases map to TRBD1. The J segment lost 5 bases and the V segment lost 5 bases, leaving 12 bases of the junction unmatched. CDR1 and CDR2 (germline): SGHDT, YYEEEE. CDR3 size: 16 residues.